The 3 T cell receptor beta chains given below trace back to one sample, sequenced in a study of T cell responses to AZD1222 COVID-19 vaccine (dated by TCRdb to the early 2020s). The label giving this sample's time point can be read as: about 28 days (+/-7) after the second vaccine dose. Library preparation used the immunoSEQ multiplex PCR assay. TCRdb carries this immuneACCESS record with in-frame sequences only. Its versions omit some clonotypes, under half of them owing to an unresolved V gene in the studies checked, with the rest unexplained. Recorded for this sample are 160,000 or so clones; 90% to 95% of them occurred a single time. The top ten clones comprise 0.9% to 1.2% of the sample. Sequencing used peripheral blood, obtained 28 days after the second AZD1222 dose. The source of these receptors is an adult who received the AZD1222 COVID-19 vaccine.

This clone occurred a few times. The chain joins TRBV11-2 to TRBJ1-2; TRBD1 is a possible D gene (5 bases). The CDR3 has 15 amino acids. V dropped 6 bases and J dropped 0 bases, with 14 bases sitting between them. Germline V gene data show CDR1 as SGHAT and CDR2 as FQNNGV. The CDR3 DNA is TGTGCCAGCAGTTTTACAGTGGGGGCTAACTATGGCTACACCTTC. Translated, it gives CASSFTVGANYGYTF.

The rearrangement links TRBV21-1 to TRBJ2-2; the table's D call of TRBD1 was not tested on the DNA. TRBV21-1 counts as a pseudogene. CDR3 length: 14 amino acids. CDR3 coding DNA: TGTGCCAGTTGGGACAGGGGAGATCCCGGGGAGCTGTTTTTT. Translating it yields CASWDRGDPGELFF.

This clone was found once. The CDR3 region is CASSPNSYEQYF. CDR3 bases: TGTGCCAGCTCACCAAATTCCTACGAGCAGTACTTC. The chain carries TRBV18 and TRBJ2-7, with D uncertain. Trimming took off 2 bases at V and 1 base at J, with 3 bases between the two ends. Germline lookup yields CDR1 KGHSH and CDR2 LQKENI. The CDR3 has 12 residues.